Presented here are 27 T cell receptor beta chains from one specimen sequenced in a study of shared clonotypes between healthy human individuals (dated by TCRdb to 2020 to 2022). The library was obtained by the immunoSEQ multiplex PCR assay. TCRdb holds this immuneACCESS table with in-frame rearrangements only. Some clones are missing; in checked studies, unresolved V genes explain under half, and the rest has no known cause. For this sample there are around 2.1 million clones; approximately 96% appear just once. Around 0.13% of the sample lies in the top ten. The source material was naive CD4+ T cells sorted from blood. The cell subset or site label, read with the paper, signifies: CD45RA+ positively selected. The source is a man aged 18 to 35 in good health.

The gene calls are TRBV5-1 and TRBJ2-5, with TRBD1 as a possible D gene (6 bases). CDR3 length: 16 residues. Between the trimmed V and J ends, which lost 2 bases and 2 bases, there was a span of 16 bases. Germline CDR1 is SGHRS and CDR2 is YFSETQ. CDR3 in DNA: TGCGCCAGCAGCTTAGGTTGGGGGCGGAATCAAGAGACCCAGTACTTC. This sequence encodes CASSLGWGRNQETQYF.

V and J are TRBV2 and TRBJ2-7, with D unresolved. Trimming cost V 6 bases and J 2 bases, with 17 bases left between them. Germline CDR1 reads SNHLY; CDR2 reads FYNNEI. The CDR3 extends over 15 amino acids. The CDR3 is CASRDRASATYEQYF. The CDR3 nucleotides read TGTGCCAGCAGAGACCGGGCCTCGGCAACCTACGAGCAGTACTTC.

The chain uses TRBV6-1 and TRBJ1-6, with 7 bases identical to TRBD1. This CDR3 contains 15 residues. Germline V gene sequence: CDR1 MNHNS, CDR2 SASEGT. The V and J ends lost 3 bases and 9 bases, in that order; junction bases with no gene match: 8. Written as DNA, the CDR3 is TGTGCCAGCAGTGATGGGACAGCCTGGGGTTCACCCCTCCACTTT. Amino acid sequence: CASSDGTAWGSPLHF.

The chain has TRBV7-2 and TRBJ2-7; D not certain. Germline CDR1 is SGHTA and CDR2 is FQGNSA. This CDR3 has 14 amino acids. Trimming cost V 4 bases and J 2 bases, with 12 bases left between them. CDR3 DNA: TGTGCCAGCAGCTCCTCTACCCGAACCTACGAGCAGTACTTC. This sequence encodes CASSSSTRTYEQYF.

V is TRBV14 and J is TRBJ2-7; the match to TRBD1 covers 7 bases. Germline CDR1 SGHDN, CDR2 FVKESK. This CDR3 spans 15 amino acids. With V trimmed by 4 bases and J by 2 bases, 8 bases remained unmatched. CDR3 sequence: CASSPAGTEPYEQYF. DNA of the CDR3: TGTGCCAGCAGCCCCGCCGGGACAGAGCCCTACGAGCAGTACTTC.

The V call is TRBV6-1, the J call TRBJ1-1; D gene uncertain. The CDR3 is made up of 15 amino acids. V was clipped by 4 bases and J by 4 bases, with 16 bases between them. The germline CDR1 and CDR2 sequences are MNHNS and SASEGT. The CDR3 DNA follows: TGTGCCAGCAGTGTTGTGTGGGTCTGGGGCACTGAAGCTTTCTTT. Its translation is CASSVVWVWGTEAFF.

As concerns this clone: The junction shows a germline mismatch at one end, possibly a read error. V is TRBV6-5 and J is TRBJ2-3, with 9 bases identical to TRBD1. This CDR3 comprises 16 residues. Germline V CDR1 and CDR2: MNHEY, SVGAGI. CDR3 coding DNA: TGTGCCAGCATTTACAGGGGGCGGTGGGGCACAGATACGCAGTATTTT. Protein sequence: CASIYRGRWGTDTQYF.

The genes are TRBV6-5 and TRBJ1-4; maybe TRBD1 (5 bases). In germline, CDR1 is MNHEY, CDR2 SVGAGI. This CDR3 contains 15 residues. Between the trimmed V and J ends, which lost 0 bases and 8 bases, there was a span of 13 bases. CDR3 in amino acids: CASSYSRLKGEKLFF. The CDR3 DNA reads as TGTGCCAGCAGTTACTCAAGACTGAAGGGGGAAAAACTGTTTTTT.

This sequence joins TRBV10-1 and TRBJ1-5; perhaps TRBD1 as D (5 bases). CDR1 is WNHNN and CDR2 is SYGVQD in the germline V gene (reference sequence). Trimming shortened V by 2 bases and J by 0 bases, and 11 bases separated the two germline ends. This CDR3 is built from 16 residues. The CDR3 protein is CASSEPREHSNQPQHF. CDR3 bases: TGCGCCAGCAGTGAGCCCAGGGAGCATAGCAATCAGCCCCAGCATTTT.

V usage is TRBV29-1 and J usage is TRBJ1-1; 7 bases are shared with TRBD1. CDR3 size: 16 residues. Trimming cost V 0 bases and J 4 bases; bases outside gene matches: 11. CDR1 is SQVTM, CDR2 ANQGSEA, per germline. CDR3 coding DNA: TGCAGCGTTGAAGATCTTAAGACAGGGTCGATCACTGAAGCTTTCTTT. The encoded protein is CSVEDLKTGSITEAFF.

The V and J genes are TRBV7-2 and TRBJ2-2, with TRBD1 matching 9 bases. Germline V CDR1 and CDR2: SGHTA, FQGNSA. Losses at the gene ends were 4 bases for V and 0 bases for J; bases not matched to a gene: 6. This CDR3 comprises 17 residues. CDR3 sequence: CASSSRTGDANTGELFF. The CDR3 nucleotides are TGTGCCAGCAGCTCCAGGACAGGGGATGCGAACACCGGGGAGCTGTTTTTT.

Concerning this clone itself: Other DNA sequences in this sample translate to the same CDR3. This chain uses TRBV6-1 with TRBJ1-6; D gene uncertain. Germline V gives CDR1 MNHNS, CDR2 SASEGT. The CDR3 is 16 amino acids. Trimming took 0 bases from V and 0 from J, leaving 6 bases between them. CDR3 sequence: CASSEAGSSYNSPLHF. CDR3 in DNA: TGTGCCAGCAGTGAAGCGGGAAGCTCCTATAATTCACCCCTCCACTTT.

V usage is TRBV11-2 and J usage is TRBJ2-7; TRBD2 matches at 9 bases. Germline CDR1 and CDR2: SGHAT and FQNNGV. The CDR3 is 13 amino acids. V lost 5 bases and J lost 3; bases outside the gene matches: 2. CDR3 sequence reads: CASSPSGVYEQYF. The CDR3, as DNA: TGTGCCAGCAGCCCTAGCGGGGTCTACGAGCAGTACTTC. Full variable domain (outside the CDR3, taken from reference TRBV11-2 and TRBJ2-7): EAGVAQSPRYKIIEKRQSVAFWCNPISGHATLYWYQQILGQGPKLLIQFQNNGVVDDSQLPKDRFSAERLKGVDSTLKIQPAKLEDSAVYLCASSPSGVYEQYFGPGTRLTVT.

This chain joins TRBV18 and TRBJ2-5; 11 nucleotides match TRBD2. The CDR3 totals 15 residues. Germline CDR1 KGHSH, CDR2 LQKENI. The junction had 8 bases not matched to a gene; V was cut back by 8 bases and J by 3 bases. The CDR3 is CASRRIAGGEETQYF. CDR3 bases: TGTGCCAGCCGTCGGATAGCGGGAGGGGAAGAGACCCAGTACTTC.

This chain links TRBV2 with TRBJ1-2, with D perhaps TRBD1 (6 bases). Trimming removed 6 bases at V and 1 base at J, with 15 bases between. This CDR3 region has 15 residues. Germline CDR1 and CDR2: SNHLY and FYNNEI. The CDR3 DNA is TGTGCCAGCAGCCTCCGGGACACCTTTAACTATGGCTACACCTTC. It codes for CASSLRDTFNYGYTF.

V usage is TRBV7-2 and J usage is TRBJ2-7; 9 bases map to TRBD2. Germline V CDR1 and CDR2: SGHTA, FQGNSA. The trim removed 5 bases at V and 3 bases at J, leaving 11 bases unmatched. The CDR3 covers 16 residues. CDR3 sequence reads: CASSPRQSGGSYEQYF. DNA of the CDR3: TGTGCCAGCAGCCCGCGCCAGAGCGGGGGGAGCTACGAGCAGTACTTC.

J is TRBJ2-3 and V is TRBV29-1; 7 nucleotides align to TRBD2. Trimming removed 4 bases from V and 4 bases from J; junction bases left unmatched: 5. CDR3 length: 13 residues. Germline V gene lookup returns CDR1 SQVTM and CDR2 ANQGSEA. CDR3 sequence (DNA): TGCAGCGTTGGCGGGAGAGGGGCAGATACGCAGTATTTT. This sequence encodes CSVGGRGADTQYF.

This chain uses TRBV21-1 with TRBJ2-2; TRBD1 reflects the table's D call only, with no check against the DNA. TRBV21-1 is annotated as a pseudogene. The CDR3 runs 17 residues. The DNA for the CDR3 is TGTGCCAGCAGCAAAGTTGCTGGACAGGATAACACCGGGGAGCTGTTTTTT. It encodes CASSKVAGQDNTGELFF.

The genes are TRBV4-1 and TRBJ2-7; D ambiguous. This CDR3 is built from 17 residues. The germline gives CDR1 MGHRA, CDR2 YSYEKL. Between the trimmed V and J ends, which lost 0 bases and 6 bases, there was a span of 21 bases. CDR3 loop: CASSQDRSTNPWGEQYF. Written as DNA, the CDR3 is TGCGCCAGCAGCCAAGACAGGTCGACCAACCCCTGGGGCGAGCAGTACTTC.

The CDR3 loop is CASRHGQAYGYTF. CDR3 coding DNA: TGTGCCAGCAGGCATGGACAGGCCTATGGCTACACCTTC. The V and J genes are TRBV5-6 and TRBJ1-2; TRBD1 matches at 7 bases. CDR3 length: 13 amino acids. Per the germline V gene, CDR1 is SGHDT and CDR2 is YYEEEE. Trimming cost V 5 bases and J 4 bases; bases outside gene matches: 5.

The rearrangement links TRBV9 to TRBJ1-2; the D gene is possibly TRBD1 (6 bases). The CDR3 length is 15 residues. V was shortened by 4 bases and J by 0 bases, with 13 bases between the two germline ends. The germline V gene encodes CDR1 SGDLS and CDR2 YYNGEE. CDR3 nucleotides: TGTGCCAGCAGCCCTTGGGACACCTCTAACTATGGCTACACCTTC. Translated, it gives CASSPWDTSNYGYTF.

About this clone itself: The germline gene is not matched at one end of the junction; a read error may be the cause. The CDR3 coding sequence is TGTGCATGGACGGCGGGGGGTCGGAAACAAGAGACCCAGTACTTC. Residues: CAWTAGGRKQETQYF. The chain carries TRBV30 and TRBJ2-5; 8 nucleotides agree with TRBD2. Per the germline V gene, CDR1 is GTSNPN and CDR2 is SVGIG (reference sequence). The CDR3 has 15 amino acids.

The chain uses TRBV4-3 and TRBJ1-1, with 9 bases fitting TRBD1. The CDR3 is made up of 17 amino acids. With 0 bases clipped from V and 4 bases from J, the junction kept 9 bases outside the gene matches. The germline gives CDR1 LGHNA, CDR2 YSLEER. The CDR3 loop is CASSQDLVQGAFTEAFF. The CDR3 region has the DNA TGCGCCAGCAGCCAAGATCTTGTACAGGGGGCGTTCACTGAAGCTTTCTTT.

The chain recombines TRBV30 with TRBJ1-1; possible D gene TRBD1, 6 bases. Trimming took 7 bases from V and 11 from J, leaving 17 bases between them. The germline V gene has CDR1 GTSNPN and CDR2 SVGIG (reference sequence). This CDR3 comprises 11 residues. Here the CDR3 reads CASKGPRGAFF. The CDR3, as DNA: TGTGCCTCGAAAGGGCCGAGGGGGGCTTTCTTT. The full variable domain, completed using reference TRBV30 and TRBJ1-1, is SQTIHQWPATLVQPVGSPLSLECTVEGTSNPNLYWYRQAAGRGLQLLFYSVGIGQISSEVPQNLSASRPQDRQFILSSKKLLLSDSGFYLCASKGPRGAFFGQGTRLTVV.

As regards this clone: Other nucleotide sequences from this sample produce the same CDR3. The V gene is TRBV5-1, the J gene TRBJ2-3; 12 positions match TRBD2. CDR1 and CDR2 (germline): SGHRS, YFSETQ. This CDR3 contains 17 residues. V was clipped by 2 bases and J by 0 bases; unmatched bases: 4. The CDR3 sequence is CASSLGLAGTSTDTQYF. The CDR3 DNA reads TGCGCCAGCAGCTTAGGACTAGCGGGGACTAGCACAGATACGCAGTATTTT.

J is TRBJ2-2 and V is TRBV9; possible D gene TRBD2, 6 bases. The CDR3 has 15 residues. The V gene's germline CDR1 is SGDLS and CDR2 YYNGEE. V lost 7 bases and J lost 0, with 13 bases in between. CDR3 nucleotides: TGTGCCAGCGGAGGGACTGCGGCGAACACCGGGGAGCTGTTTTTT. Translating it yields CASGGTAANTGELFF.

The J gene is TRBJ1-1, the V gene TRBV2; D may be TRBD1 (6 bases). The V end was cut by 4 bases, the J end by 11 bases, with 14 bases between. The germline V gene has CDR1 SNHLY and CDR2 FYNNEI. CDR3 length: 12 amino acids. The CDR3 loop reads CASSGPGTNAFF. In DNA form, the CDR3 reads TGTGCCAGCAGTGGGCCTGGGACAAATGCTTTCTTT.